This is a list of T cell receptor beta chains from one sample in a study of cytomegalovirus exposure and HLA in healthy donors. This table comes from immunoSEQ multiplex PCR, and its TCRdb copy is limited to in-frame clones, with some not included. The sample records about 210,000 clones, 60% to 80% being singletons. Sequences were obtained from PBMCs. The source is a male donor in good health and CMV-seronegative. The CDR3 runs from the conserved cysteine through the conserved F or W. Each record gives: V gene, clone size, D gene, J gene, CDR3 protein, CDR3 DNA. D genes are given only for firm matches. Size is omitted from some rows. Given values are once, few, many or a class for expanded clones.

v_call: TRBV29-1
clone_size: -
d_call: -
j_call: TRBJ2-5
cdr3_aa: CSVSFRGETQYF
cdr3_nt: TGCAGCGTTAGTTTCCGGGGGGAGACCCAGTACTTC

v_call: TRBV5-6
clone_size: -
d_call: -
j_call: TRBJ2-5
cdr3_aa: CASSLEARGEETQYF
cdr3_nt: TGTGCCAGCAGCTTGGAGGCCAGGGGCGAAGAGACCCAGTACTTC

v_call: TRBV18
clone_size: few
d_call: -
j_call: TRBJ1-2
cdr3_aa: CASSPVQGYYGYTF
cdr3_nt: TGTGCCAGCTCACCAGTTCAGGGGTACTATGGCTACACCTTC

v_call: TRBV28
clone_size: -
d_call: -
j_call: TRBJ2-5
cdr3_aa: CASSLTPLLRKKTQYF
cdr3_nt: TGTGCCAGCAGTTTAACTCCTCTTCTGAGGAAAAAGACCCAGTACTTC

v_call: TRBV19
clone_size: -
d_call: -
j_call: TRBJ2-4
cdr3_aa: CASSIEEGRAKNIQYF
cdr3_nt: TGTGCCAGTAGTATAGAGGAGGGGAGAGCCAAAAACATTCAGTACTTC

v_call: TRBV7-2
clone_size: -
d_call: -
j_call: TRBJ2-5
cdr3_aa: CASSFDAGAQETQYF
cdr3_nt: TGTGCCAGCAGCTTCGACGCGGGGGCTCAAGAGACCCAGTACTTC

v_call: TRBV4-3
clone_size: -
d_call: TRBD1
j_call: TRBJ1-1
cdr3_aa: CASSQETDRGGGNTKAFF
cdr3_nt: TGCGCCAGCAGCCAAGAAACGGACAGGGGCGGGGGGAACACTAAAGCTTTCTTT

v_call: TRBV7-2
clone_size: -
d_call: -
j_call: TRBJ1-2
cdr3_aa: CARGPPGPAHGYTF
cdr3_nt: TGTGCCAGGGGGCCCCCCGGCCCGGCCCATGGCTACACCTTC

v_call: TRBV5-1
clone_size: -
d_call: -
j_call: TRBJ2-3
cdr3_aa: CASSPVGGGTDTQYF
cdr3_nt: TGCGCCAGCAGCCCCGTAGGGGGGGGCACAGATACGCAGTATTTT

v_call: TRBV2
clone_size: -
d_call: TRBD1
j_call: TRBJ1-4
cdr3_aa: CASSYTGDKLFF
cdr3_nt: TGTGCCAGCAGTTATACAGGGGACAAACTGTTTTTT

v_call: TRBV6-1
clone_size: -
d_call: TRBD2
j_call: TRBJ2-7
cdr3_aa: CASSEGPSGSYEQYF
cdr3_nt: TGTGCCAGCAGTGAAGGGCCTAGCGGGTCCTACGAGCAGTACTTC

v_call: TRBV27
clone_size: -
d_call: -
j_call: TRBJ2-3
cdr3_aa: CASSWGVGTDTQYF
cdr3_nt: TGTGCCAGCAGTTGGGGGGTGGGCACAGATACGCAGTATTTT

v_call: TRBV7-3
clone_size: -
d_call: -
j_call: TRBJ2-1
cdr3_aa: CASSPLLRLANEQFF
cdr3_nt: TGTGCCAGCAGCCCCCTTTTGAGACTGGCTAATGAGCAGTTCTTC

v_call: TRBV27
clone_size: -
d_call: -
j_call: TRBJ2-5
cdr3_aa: CASSLSAGYQETQYF
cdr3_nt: TGTGCCAGCAGTCTATCAGCCGGGTACCAAGAGACCCAGTACTTC

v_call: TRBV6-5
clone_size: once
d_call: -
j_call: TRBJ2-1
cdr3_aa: CASSYDPAAGNEQFF
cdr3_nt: TGTGCCAGCAGTTACGATCCTGCCGCAGGCAATGAGCAGTTCTTC

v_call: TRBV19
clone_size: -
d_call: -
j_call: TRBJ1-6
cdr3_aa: CASSPGGASPLHF
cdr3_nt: TGTGCCAGTAGTCCCGGTGGTGCATCACCCCTCCACTTT

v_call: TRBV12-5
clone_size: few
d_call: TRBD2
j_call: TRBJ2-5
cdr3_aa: CASGRGLAGEGETQYF
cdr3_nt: TGTGCTAGTGGCCGGGGACTAGCGGGAGAAGGGGAGACCCAGTACTTC

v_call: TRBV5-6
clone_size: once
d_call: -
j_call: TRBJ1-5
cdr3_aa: CASSIGAGSSNQPQHF
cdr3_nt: TGTGCCAGCAGCATTGGCGCGGGCTCGAGCAATCAGCCCCAGCATTTT

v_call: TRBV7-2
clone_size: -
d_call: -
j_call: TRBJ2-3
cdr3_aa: CASSSSGSTDTQYF
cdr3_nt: TGTGCCAGCAGCTCCAGCGGGAGCACAGATACGCAGTATTTT

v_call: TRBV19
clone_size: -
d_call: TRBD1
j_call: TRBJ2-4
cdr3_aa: CASSIGQGLAKNIQYF
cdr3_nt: TGTGCCAGTAGTATCGGACAGGGGCTAGCCAAAAACATTCAGTACTTC

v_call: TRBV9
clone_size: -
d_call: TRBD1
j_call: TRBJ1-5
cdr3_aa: CASSPGQGYSNQPQHF
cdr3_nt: TGTGCCAGCAGCCCGGGACAGGGATATAGCAATCAGCCCCAGCATTTT

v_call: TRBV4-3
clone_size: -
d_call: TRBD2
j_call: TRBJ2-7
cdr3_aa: CASSQVFSSGRHIEQYF
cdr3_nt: TGCGCCAGCAGCCAAGTTTTTTCCAGCGGGAGACATATCGAGCAGTACTTC

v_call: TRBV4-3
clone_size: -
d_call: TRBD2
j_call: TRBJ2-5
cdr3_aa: CASSQDIGGARETQYF
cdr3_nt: TGCGCCAGCAGCCAAGATATCGGGGGGGCCCGAGAGACCCAGTACTTC

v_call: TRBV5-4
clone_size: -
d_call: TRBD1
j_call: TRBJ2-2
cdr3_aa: CASSPGQASGELFF
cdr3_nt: TGTGCCAGCAGCCCGGGACAGGCTTCCGGGGAGCTGTTTTTT

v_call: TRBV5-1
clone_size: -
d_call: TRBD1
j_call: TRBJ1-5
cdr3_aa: CASSLDRGRPQHF
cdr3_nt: TGCGCCAGCAGCTTGGACAGGGGACGGCCCCAGCATTTT

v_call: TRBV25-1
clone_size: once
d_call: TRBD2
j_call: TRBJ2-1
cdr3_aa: CASSDPIQTGLGYNEQFF
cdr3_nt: TGTGCCAGCAGTGATCCAATCCAAACGGGACTAGGCTACAATGAGCAGTTCTTC

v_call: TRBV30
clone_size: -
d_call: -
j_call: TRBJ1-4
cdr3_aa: CACDTVEKLFF
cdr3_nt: TGTGCCTGTGACACGGTTGAAAAACTGTTTTTT

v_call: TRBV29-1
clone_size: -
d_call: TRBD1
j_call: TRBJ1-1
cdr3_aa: CSAGTENTEAFF
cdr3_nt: TGCAGCGCCGGGACAGAGAACACTGAAGCTTTCTTT

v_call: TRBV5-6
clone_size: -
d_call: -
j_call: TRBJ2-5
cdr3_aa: CASSGLADSPQETQYF
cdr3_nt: TGTGCCAGCAGCGGCCTCGCGGACAGCCCACAAGAGACCCAGTACTTC

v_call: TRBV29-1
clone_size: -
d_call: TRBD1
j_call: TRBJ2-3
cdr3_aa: CSALLLQGASDTQYF
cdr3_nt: TGCAGCGCCCTGCTCCTGCAGGGGGCGTCAGATACGCAGTATTTT

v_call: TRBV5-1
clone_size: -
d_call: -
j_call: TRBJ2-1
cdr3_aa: CASSFREGGTNEQFF
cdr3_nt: TGCGCCAGCAGCTTCAGGGAAGGGGGTACGAATGAGCAGTTCTTC

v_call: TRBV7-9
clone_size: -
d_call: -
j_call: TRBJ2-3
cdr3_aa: CASSLWFGGSTDTQYF
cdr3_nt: TGTGCCAGCAGCTTATGGTTCGGCGGTAGCACAGATACGCAGTATTTT

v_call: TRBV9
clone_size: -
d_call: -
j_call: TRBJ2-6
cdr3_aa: CASSLLLPGANVLTF
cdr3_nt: TGTGCCAGCAGCTTATTACTTCCTGGGGCCAACGTCCTGACTTTC

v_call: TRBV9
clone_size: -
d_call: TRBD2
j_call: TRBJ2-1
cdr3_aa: CASSATGTSGRNEQFF
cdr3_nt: TGTGCCAGCAGCGCAACCGGGACTAGCGGGAGAAATGAGCAGTTCTTC

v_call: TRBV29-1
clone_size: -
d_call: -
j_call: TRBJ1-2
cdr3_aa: CSVDRGLQGNYGYTF
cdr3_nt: TGCAGCGTTGATAGGGGCTTACAGGGTAACTATGGCTACACCTTC

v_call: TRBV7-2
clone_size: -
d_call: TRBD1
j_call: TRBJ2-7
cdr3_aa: CASSLAGQGAYEQYF
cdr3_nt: TGTGCCAGCAGCTTAGCCGGGCAGGGGGCATACGAGCAGTACTTC

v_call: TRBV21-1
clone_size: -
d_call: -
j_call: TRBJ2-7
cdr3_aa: CASSKVSQYEQYF
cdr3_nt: TGTGCCAGCAGCAAAGTAAGCCAATACGAGCAGTACTTC

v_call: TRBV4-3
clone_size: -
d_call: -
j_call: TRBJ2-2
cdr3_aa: CASSHAGTNTGELFF
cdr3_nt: TGCGCCAGCAGCCACGCCGGGACTAACACCGGGGAGCTGTTTTTT

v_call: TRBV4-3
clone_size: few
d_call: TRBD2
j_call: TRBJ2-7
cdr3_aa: CASSQGTSGYEQYF
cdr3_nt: TGCGCCAGCAGCCAAGGGACTAGCGGGTACGAGCAGTACTTC

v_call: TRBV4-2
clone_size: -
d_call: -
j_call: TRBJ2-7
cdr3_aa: CASSQARVYEQYF
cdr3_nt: TGTGCCAGCAGCCAGGCCAGGGTGTACGAGCAGTACTTC

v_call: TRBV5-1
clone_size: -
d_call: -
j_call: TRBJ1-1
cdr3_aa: CASKRGGNTEAFF
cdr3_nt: TGCGCCAGCAAAAGGGGTGGGAACACTGAAGCTTTCTTT

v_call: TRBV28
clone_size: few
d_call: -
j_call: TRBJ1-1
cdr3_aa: CASSSPVIVAFF
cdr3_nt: TGTGCCAGCAGTTCTCCGGTGATCGTGGCTTTCTTT

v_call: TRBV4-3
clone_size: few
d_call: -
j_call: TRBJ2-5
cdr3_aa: CASSQGWRRSGETQYF
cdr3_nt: TGCGCCAGCAGCCAAGGGTGGAGACGTTCGGGAGAGACCCAGTACTTC

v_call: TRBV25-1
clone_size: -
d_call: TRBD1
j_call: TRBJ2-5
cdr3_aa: CASSEWGSLGQGEETQYF
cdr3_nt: TGTGCCAGCAGTGAATGGGGGAGTTTGGGACAGGGAGAAGAGACCCAGTACTTC

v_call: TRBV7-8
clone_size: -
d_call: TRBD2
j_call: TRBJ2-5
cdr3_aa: CASSFSGRAQETQYF
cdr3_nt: TGTGCCAGCAGCTTTAGCGGGAGGGCCCAAGAGACCCAGTACTTC

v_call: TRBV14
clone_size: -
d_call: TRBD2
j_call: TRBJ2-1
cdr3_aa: CASSQEWSGDYNEQFF
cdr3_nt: TGTGCCAGCAGCCAAGAGTGGAGCGGGGACTACAATGAGCAGTTCTTC

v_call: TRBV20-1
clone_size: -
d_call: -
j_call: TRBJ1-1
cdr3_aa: CSANGNTEAFF
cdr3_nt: TGCAGTGCTAACGGGAACACTGAAGCTTTCTTT

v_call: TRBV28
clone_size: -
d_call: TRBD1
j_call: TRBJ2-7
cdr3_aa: CASSLLIAGTGYNEQYF
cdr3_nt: TGTGCCAGCAGTTTATTGATCGCCGGGACAGGGTACAACGAGCAGTACTTC

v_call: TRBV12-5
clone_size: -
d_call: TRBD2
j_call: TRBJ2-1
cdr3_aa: CASGPLAGASYNEQFF
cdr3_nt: TGTGCTAGTGGTCCCTTAGCGGGGGCCTCCTACAATGAGCAGTTCTTC

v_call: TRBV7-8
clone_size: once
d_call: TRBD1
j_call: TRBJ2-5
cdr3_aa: CASSWDRGWETQYF
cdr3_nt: TGTGCCAGCAGCTGGGACAGGGGTTGGGAGACCCAGTACTTC

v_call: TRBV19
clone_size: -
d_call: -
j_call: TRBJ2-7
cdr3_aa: CASSTGYEQYF
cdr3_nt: TGTGCCAGTAGTACAGGCTACGAGCAGTACTTC

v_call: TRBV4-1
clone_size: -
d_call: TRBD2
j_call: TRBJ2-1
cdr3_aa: CASSQLAGGLDEQFF
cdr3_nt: TGCGCCAGCAGCCAATTAGCGGGGGGGCTTGATGAGCAGTTCTTC

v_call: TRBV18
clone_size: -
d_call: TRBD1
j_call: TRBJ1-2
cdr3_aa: CASSPGQGVYGYTF
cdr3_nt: TGTGCCAGCTCACCAGGACAGGGGGTTTATGGCTACACCTTC